This record covers a single T cell receptor beta chain. These data are taken from a study of blood T cell repertoires in COVID-19. Study overall: COVID-19 samples from acute and convalescent phases originated in the United States, Italy and Spain. The cDNA or gDNA used as material had been derived from T cells, B-cell-depleted T cells, or PBMCs.

Original methodology: From reference gene primer amplification, estimates of nucleated cell counts were derived. The protocol was immunoSEQ multiplex PCR, while the TCRdb copy is restricted to in-frame clones and leaves out a portion. That table furnishes V, J and clone size, whereas the DNA furnished D and trimming. Of about 260,000 clones in the sample, around 80% were seen once. Trimming took 3 bases from V and 8 from J, leaving 11 bases between them. The CDR3 runs to 12 residues. The germline V gene encodes CDR1 DFQATT and CDR2 SNEGSKA (reference sequence). The chain carries TRBV20-1 and TRBJ1-5, with D maybe TRBD1 (5 bases). This TCR came from a woman older than 75 with acute or convalescent COVID-19. Material: peripheral blood. CDR3 region: CSASMGGEPQHF. CDR3 bases: TGCAGTGCTAGTATGGGGGGGGAGCCCCAGCATTTT.